This T cell receptor beta chain was identified during a study of shared clonotypes between healthy human individuals. Into CD45RA+ naive and CD45RA-negative memory subsets, the CD4+ cells were split. It was across several immunoSEQ plates that each subset's genomic DNA was evenly split. Source study methods: Filtering differed because ImmunoSEQ produced junction-only sequences that carried no quality scores. Repertoires were generated with immunoSEQ multiplex PCR, while TCRdb's copy carries only in-frame clones and drops some. V, J and clone size are those of that table, while D and trimming were read from the DNA. The sample holds about 2 million clones, roughly 96% seen once. Germline V CDR1 and CDR2: SGDLS, YYNGEE. Trimming shortened V by 0 bases and J by 1 base, and 10 bases separated the two germline ends. CDR3 length: 15 amino acids.

The receptor was isolated from a man in his late teens or twenties in good health. The chain is built from TRBV9 and TRBJ1-1; D possibly corresponds to TRBD1 (5 bases). Material: naive CD4+ T cells sorted from blood. Subset indicated: CD45RA+ positively selected. This chain's CDR3 is CASSVVGQTNTEAFF. The CDR3 DNA reads as TGTGCCAGCAGCGTAGTGGGGCAAACGAACACTGAAGCTTTCTTT.